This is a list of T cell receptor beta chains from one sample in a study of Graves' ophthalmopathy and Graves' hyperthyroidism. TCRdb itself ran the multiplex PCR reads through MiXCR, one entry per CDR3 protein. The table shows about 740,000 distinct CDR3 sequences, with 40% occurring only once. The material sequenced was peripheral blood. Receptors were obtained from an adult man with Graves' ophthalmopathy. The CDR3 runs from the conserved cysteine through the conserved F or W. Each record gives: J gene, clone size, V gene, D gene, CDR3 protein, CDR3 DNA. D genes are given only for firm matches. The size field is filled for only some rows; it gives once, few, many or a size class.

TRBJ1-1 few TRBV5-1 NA CASSRVGLNTEAFF TGCGCCAGCAGCCGGGTGGGACTGAACACTGAAGCTTTCTTT
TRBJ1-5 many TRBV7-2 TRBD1 CASSRDSYQPQHF TGTGCCAGCAGCAGGGACAGCTATCAGCCCCAGCATTTT
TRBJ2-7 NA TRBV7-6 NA CASRSSRGRTYEQYF TGTGCCAGCAGAAGTAGCCGGGGCAGAACCTACGAGCAGTACTTC
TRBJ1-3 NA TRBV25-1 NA CASSPPDRATGNTIYF TGTGCCAGCAGTCCACCGGATAGGGCGACTGGAAACACCATATATTTT
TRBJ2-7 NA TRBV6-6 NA CASSSLVGAGVTYEQYF TGTGCCAGCAGTTCCCTCGTCGGAGCGGGTGTAACCTACGAGCAGTACTTC
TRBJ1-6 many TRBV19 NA CASSTQNKSPLHF TGTGCCAGTAGTACCCAAAACAAGTCACCCCTCCACTTT
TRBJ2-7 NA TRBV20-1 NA CSARQRGAANERFF TGCAGTGCTAGGCAGCGCGGGGCAGCCAATGAGCGGTTCTTC
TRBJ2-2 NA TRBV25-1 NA CASSRAGTAGELFF TGTGCCAGCAGTAGAGCAGGGACGGCCGGGGAGCTGTTTTTT
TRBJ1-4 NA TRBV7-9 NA CASSFAGYDEKLFF TGTGCCAGCAGCTTCGCAGGATACGATGAAAAACTGTTTTTT
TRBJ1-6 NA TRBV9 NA CASSVDDTNSPLHF TGTGCCAGCAGCGTAGACGACACAAATTCACCCCTCCACTTT
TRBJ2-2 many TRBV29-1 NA CSVAFLGTLNTGELFF TGCAGCGTTGCCTTCCTAGGGACACTGAACACCGGGGAGCTGTTTTTT
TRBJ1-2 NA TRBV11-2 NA CASSLVGAPYGYTF TGTGCCAGCAGCTTAGTGGGGGCACCCTATGGCTACACCTTC
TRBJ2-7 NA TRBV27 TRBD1 CASSSPSTGDYEQYF TGTGCCAGCAGTTCACCATCGACAGGGGACTACGAGCAGTACTTC
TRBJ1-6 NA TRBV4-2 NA CASSHAGENSPLHF TGTGCCAGCAGCCATGCAGGGGAAAATTCACCCCTCCACTTT
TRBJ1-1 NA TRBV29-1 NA CSVGGGLGTEAFF TGCAGCGTCGGGGGCGGGTTGGGCACGGAAGCTTTCTTT
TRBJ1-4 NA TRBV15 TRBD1 CATSRVTGGGDEKLFF TGTGCCACCAGCAGAGTCACAGGGGGCGGTGATGAAAAACTGTTTTTT
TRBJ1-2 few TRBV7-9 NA CASSREVFGYTF TGTGCCAGCAGCAGGGAGGTTTTCGGCTACACCTTC
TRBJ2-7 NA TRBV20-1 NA CSASPWSSPYEQYF TGCAGTGCTAGTCCCTGGAGTTCCCCCTACGAGCAGTACTTC
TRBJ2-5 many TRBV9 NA CASSVTGTQETQYF TGTGCCAGCAGCGTCACAGGAACCCAAGAGACCCAGTACTTC
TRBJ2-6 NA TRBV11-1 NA CASSPNLANVLTF TGTGCCAGCAGCCCGAATTTGGCCAACGTCCTGACTTTC
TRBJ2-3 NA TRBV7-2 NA CASSLGPGTQYF TGTGCCAGCAGCTTGGGACCGGGCACGCAGTATTTT
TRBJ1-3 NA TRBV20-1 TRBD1 CSAVDRESSGNAIYF TGCAGTGCTGTTGACAGGGAGAGCTCTGGAAACGCCATATATTTT
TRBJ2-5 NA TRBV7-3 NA CASSFDPSGETQYF TGTGCCAGCAGTTTTGACCCCTCGGGAGAGACCCAGTACTTC
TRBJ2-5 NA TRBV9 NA CASSVGAGDEVTQYF TGTGCCAGCAGCGTAGGGGCAGGGGATGAAGTGACCCAGTACTTC
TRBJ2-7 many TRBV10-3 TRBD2 CATIPGGAYEQYF TGTGCCACCATCCCCGGGGGGGCCTACGAGCAGTACTTC
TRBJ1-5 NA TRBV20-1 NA CSASQQQYSNQPQHF TGCAGTGCTAGTCAACAGCAATATAGCAATCAGCCCCAGCATTTT
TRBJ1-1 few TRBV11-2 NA CASRGVSARAFF TGTGCCAGCAGGGGTGTGAGCGCGAGAGCTTTCTTT
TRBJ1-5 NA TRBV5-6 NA CASSSLGGDQPQHF TGTGCCAGCAGTTCTCTGGGCGGGGATCAGCCCCAGCATTTT
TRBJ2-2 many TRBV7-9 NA CASSSARELFF TGTGCCAGCAGCTCCGCCAGGGAGCTGTTTTTT
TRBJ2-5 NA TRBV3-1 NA CASSQALGGVETQYF TGTGCCAGCAGCCAAGCCCTTGGAGGGGTTGAGACCCAGTACTTC
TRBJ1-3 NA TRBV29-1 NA CSVYGTGSGNTIYF TGCAGCGTTTACGGGACCGGCTCTGGAAACACCATATATTTT
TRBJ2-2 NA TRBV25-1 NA CASSLRGGGTGELFF TGTGCCAGTAGTCTTCGTGGGGGAGGCACCGGGGAGCTGTTTTTT
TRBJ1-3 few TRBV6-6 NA CASTGPRSGNTIYF TGTGCCAGCACCGGTCCCCGCTCTGGAAACACCATATATTTT
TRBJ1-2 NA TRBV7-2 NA CASSLVVSGNTF TGTGCCAGCAGCTTGGTGGTGTCTGGAAACACCTTC
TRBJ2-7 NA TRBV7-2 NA CASSLGGRGAGELYF TGTGCCAGCAGCTTAGGCGGCAGGGGGGCCGGGGAGCTGTACTTC
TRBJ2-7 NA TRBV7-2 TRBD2 CVSSLSGGYYEQYF TGTGTCAGCAGCTTATCGGGGGGATACTACGAGCAGTACTTC